The 14 T cell receptor beta chains given below trace back to one sample, sequenced in a study of radiotherapy plus CTLA-4 blockade in lung cancer. TCRdb keeps only in-frame clones here, not all; method: immunoSEQ multiplex PCR. The sample lists more than 40,000 clones; approximately 70% were seen once. This specimen was peripheral blood, taken from a patient treated with radiotherapy plus ipilimumab. These receptors were taken from a human donor with non-small cell lung cancer who had a complete response to radiotherapy plus ipilimumab.

This rearrangement joins TRBV6-5 to TRBJ2-2, with D maybe TRBD2 (6 bases). This CDR3 is built from 12 residues. The germline V gene has CDR1 MNHEY and CDR2 SVGAGI. In nucleotides, the CDR3 is TGTGCGGCAGCGGGCAACACCGGGGAGCTGTTTTTT. Its translation is CAAAGNTGELFF.

V usage is TRBV27 and J usage is TRBJ1-6; no clear D. The length of the CDR3 is 16 residues. Trimming cost V 1 base and J 6 bases, with 13 bases left between them. Germline assignment: CDR1 MNHEY and CDR2 SMNVEV (reference sequence). The DNA of the CDR3 is TGTGCCAGCAGTTTATTAGGCGGGCGCATTAATTCACCCCTCCACTTT. This sequence encodes CASSLLGGRINSPLHF.

For the CDR3, the DNA is TGTGCCAGTAGTATAGGCCAGAACTCTGGGGCCAACGTCCTGACTTTC. It is translated as CASSIGQNSGANVLTF. V usage is TRBV19 and J usage is TRBJ2-6; D remains ambiguous. The germline gives CDR1 LNHDA, CDR2 SQIVND (reference sequence). V lost 1 base, J lost 0 bases, and 7 bases lay in between. This CDR3 contains 16 residues. Variable domain in full (rest from reference TRBV19 and TRBJ2-6): DGGITQSPKYLFRKEGQNVTLSCEQNLNHDAMYWYRQDPGQGLRLIYYSQIVNDFQKGDIAEGYSVSREKKESFPLTVTSAQKNPTAFYLCASSIGQNSGANVLTFGAGSRLTVL.

This rearrangement joins TRBV7-8 to TRBJ2-1; 9 bases match TRBD1. CDR3 length equals 15 residues. V was clipped by 5 bases and J by 6 bases; unmatched bases: 8. From germline, CDR1 is SGHVS and CDR2 FQNEAQ. CDR3 in DNA: TGTGCCAGCAGCCGCGGGACAGGGCGGGCCAATGAGCAGTTCTTC. Protein sequence: CASSRGTGRANEQFF.

The chain links TRBV29-1 to TRBJ2-1; D uncertain. The CDR3 sequence is 12 residues long. Trimming took 4 bases from V and 7 from J, leaving 11 bases between them. Germline V gene lookup returns CDR1 SQVTM and CDR2 ANQGSEA. In nucleotides, the CDR3 is TGCAGCGTTGTGCCTATGTCAAATGAGCAGTTCTTC. This gives the protein CSVVPMSNEQFF.

The chain employs TRBV7-2 and TRBJ1-5; D not certain. CDR1 and CDR2 (germline): SGHTA, FQGNSA. This CDR3 spans 15 amino acids. V was clipped by 1 base and J by 6 bases, with 13 bases between them. The CDR3 DNA reads as TGTGCCAGCAGCTTAGTAAGAGGGATGGGTCAGCCCCAGCATTTT. Its translation: CASSLVRGMGQPQHF.

This chain uses TRBV19 with TRBJ2-7; D is unresolved. The CDR3 has 15 residues. Per germline, CDR1 LNHDA and CDR2 SQIVND (reference sequence). V lost 0 bases and J lost 3, with 12 bases in between. The CDR3 region has the DNA TGTGCCAGTAGTATAGATCATTCAGAATACTACGAGCAGTACTTC. Translation: CASSIDHSEYYEQYF.

The chain couples TRBV18 to TRBJ2-7; 14 bases agree with TRBD2. Germline CDR1 is KGHSH and CDR2 is LQKENI. V lost 3 bases and J lost 2; bases outside the gene matches: 15. This CDR3 contains 20 residues. CDR3 sequence (DNA): TGTGCCAGCTCACCTCTGGTGGGAGGACTAGCGGGGGGCCGGCCCTACGAGCAGTACTTC. Protein: CASSPLVGGLAGGRPYEQYF.

The rearrangement links TRBV25-1 to TRBJ1-1; a weak D match, TRBD1 (6 bases). The ends were cut back, 1 base at V and 1 base at J, with 10 bases in the middle. CDR1 is MGHDK and CDR2 is SYGVNS in the germline V gene. The CDR3 runs to 15 residues. This CDR3 is CASSEWGHTNTEAFF. DNA for the CDR3: TGTGCCAGCAGTGAATGGGGACACACGAACACTGAAGCTTTCTTT.

This clone came up once. The chain couples TRBV6-6 to TRBJ1-2; TRBD1 is a possible D gene (5 bases). V lost 4 bases and J 2 bases, leaving 5 bases between the germline ends. Germline CDR1 reads MNHNY; CDR2 reads SVGAGI (reference sequence). The CDR3 has 12 residues. The CDR3 region is CASSSGNYGYTF. The DNA for the CDR3 is TGTGCCAGCAGTTCAGGGAACTATGGCTACACCTTC.

This chain connects TRBV28 to TRBJ2-7; unclear D gene. Germline-derived CDR1 and CDR2 are MDHEN and SYDVKM. This CDR3 spans 16 amino acids. Between the trimmed V and J ends, which lost 6 bases and 1 base, there was a span of 19 bases. The CDR3, as DNA: TGTGCCAGCAGCCTCCCACCGCCCCGCGGTTCCTACGAGCAGTACTTC. This gives the protein CASSLPPPRGSYEQYF. The entire variable domain, with the rest obtained from reference TRBV28 and TRBJ2-7, is as follows: DVKVTQSSRYLVKRTGEKVFLECVQDMDHENMFWYRQDPGLGLRLIYFSYDVKMKEKGDIPEGYSVSREKKERFSLILESASTNQTSMYLCASSLPPPRGSYEQYFGPGTRLTVT.

The chain recombines TRBV6-5 with TRBJ1-2; D perhaps matches TRBD1 (6 bases). CDR1 and CDR2 (germline): MNHEY, SVGAGI. This CDR3 comprises 12 residues. V lost 6 bases and J lost 4, with 9 bases in between. In DNA, the CDR3 is TGTGCCAGCAGACAGGGCCTCTATGGCTACACCTTC. Residues: CASRQGLYGYTF.

This clone was observed a few times. The V and J genes are TRBV18 and TRBJ1-2, with 7 bases identical to TRBD1. Germline assignment: CDR1 KGHSH and CDR2 LQKENI. Unmatched junction bases numbered 3, after V lost 3 bases and J lost 2 bases. CDR3 length: 14 residues. Here the CDR3 reads CASSPDRDNYGYTF. The CDR3 DNA sequence: TGTGCCAGCTCACCCGACAGGGACAACTATGGCTACACCTTC.

The chain is built from TRBV7-9 and TRBJ2-5; D may be TRBD2 (6 bases). Trimming cost V 5 bases and J 5 bases, with 12 bases left between them. Germline values: CDR1 SEHNR, CDR2 FQNEAQ (reference sequence). There are 13 residues in the CDR3. The CDR3, as DNA: TGTGCCAGCAGCCTGGGGGGATGGGAGACCCAGTACTTC. As protein: CASSLGGWETQYF.